A selection of T cell receptor beta chains follows, all from one sample in a study of T cell clones after liver transplantation. Sequencing was performed with immunoSEQ multiplex PCR; in TCRdb, only in-frame clones are kept and a portion is missing. The sample lists just under 60,000 clones; approximately 70% were seen once. The sample here was CD4+ T cells from blood, taken at the approximately 16-month timepoint. The receptors originated from a human patient who received a liver transplant. The T cells may come from the graft donor. The CDR3 runs from the conserved cysteine through the conserved F or W. Each record gives: D gene, J gene, clone size, V gene, CDR3 length, CDR3 protein, CDR3 DNA. A D gene is named only where the DNA matches it firmly. Rows may omit the clone size; those that give it use once, few, many or a size class.

TRBD2	TRBJ2-2	-	TRBV5-1	16	CASSYGLAVNTGELFF	TGCGCCAGCAGCTACGGACTAGCGGTGAACACCGGGGAGCTGTTTTTT
TRBD2	TRBJ2-3	-	TRBV7-9	18	CASSLPETSGERTDTQYF	TGTGCCAGCAGCTTACCGGAGACTAGCGGGGAGCGCACAGATACGCAGTATTTT
TRBD1	TRBJ2-1	-	TRBV2	16	CASTELGGSSYNEQFF	TGTGCCAGCACCGAGCTAGGGGGCAGCTCCTACAATGAGCAGTTCTTC
TRBD1	TRBJ1-2	few	TRBV28	13	CASRLQGNYGYTF	TGTGCCAGCAGACTACAGGGGAACTATGGCTACACCTTC
TRBD2	TRBJ2-5	-	TRBV11-3	17	CASSLDQAGGPGETQYF	TGTGCCAGCAGCTTAGATCAAGCGGGAGGGCCGGGTGAGACCCAGTACTTC
TRBD2	TRBJ2-5	medium-sized	TRBV5-4	14	CASSSGTSGETQYF	TGTGCCAGCAGCTCCGGGACTAGCGGCGAGACCCAGTACTTC
-	TRBJ2-1	-	TRBV11-2	16	CASSQSQGRSYNEQFF	TGTGCCAGCAGCCAGAGTCAGGGTAGGTCCTACAATGAGCAGTTCTTC
-	TRBJ2-3	few	TRBV6-5	14	CASAPRGDADTQYF	TGTGCCTCTGCTCCGCGGGGAGACGCAGATACGCAGTATTTT
-	TRBJ1-1	-	TRBV29-1	13	CSVDEYTNTEAFF	TGCAGCGTTGATGAGTATACGAACACTGAAGCTTTCTTT
TRBD1	TRBJ2-4	-	TRBV28	16	CASSSNPGTGGNIQYF	TGTGCCAGCAGTTCAAACCCAGGGACAGGGGGAAACATTCAGTACTTC
-	TRBJ1-3	-	TRBV11-3	18	CASSLDQAGSFSGNTIYF	TGTGCCAGCAGCTTAGATCAAGCAGGAAGCTTCTCTGGAAACACCATATATTTT
-	TRBJ2-1	-	TRBV18	16	CASSPLSLSSYNEQFF	TGTGCCAGCTCACCATTATCCCTCAGCTCCTACAATGAGCAGTTCTTC
-	TRBJ1-5	few	TRBV19	18	CASSIDSGIKLGNQPQHF	TGTGCCAGTAGTATAGATTCCGGGATTAAGCTTGGCAATCAGCCCCAGCATTTT
-	TRBJ1-2	-	TRBV29-1	12	CSVGTALYGYTF	TGCAGCGTTGGGACAGCACTCTATGGCTACACCTTC
-	TRBJ1-2	-	TRBV5-8	15	CASSLGSLSNYGYTF	TGTGCCAGCAGCTTGGGTAGCTTATCTAACTATGGCTACACCTTC
TRBD1	TRBJ2-1	-	TRBV5-5	13	CASSPTGGDEQFF	TGTGCCAGCAGTCCTACAGGGGGCGATGAGCAGTTCTTC
-	TRBJ2-2	-	TRBV6-1	17	CASSEMGGGANTGELFF	TGTGCCAGCAGTGAAATGGGCGGCGGGGCGAACACCGGGGAGCTGTTTTTT
TRBD1	TRBJ2-1	-	TRBV27	14	CASSLGQGMREQFF	TGTGCCAGCAGTTTAGGACAGGGGATGCGTGAGCAGTTCTTC
-	TRBJ2-2	few	TRBV2	14	CASTRASAAGELFF	TGTGCCAGCACTCGGGCTAGCGCCGCCGGGGAGCTGTTTTTT
TRBD2	TRBJ2-2	-	TRBV11-2	16	CASSLVAGTDTGELFF	TGTGCCAGCAGCTTAGTAGCGGGGACTGACACCGGGGAGCTGTTTTTT